Each of the 30 T cell receptor beta chains below was sequenced from the same sample in a study of blood T cell repertoires in COVID-19. Clones were read by immunoSEQ multiplex PCR, and TCRdb kept only the in-frame ones, dropping some. Here the sample spans about 54,000 clones, over 75% being singletons. The material sequenced was peripheral blood. The receptors here all came from a woman aged 35 to 49 with active COVID-19.

The CDR3 loop reads CASSFNEGADGYTF. CDR3 bases: TGTGCCAGCAGCTTCAATGAGGGGGCAGATGGCTACACCTTC. The chain is built from TRBV11-2 and TRBJ1-2, with 7 bases aligning to TRBD1. The CDR3 spans 14 residues. From germline, CDR1 is SGHAT and CDR2 FQNNGV. V dropped 3 bases and J dropped 6; count of bases not matched to a gene: 7.

CDR3 sequence: CASSPPGGRTDTQYF. The DNA of the CDR3 is TGTGCCAGCAGCCCCCCGGGGGGTCGCACAGATACGCAGTATTTT. The gene calls are TRBV7-3 and TRBJ2-3; 7 bases map to TRBD2. The CDR3 consists of 15 residues. Germline values: CDR1 SGHTA, CDR2 FQGTGA. V shed 5 bases, J shed 1 base, and the junction held 6 bases outside the gene matches.

This rearrangement joins TRBV28 to TRBJ2-2; 10 nucleotides match TRBD2. The CDR3 runs to 13 residues. With 8 bases clipped from V and 8 bases from J, the junction kept 5 bases outside the gene matches. Germline CDR1 MDHEN, CDR2 SYDVKM. The CDR3 here is CASPTSGTGELFF. For the CDR3, the DNA is TGTGCCAGCCCCACTAGCGGGACTGGGGAGCTGTTTTTT.

The chain recombines TRBV6-2 or TRBV6-3 with TRBJ2-3; TRBD2 might be the D (6 bases). Trimming removed 6 bases from V and 7 bases from J, with 20 bases in between. Germline V gives CDR1 MNHEY, CDR2 SVGEGT. The CDR3 is made up of 15 amino acids. CDR3 DNA sequence: TGTGCCAGCAGCCGGGGACTCGACGTTAGGAATACGCAGTATTTT. Its protein is CASSRGLDVRNTQYF.

V usage is TRBV5-1 and J usage is TRBJ2-5; no clear D. CDR3 length: 15 residues. Germline values: CDR1 SGHRS, CDR2 YFSETQ. V lost 1 base, J lost 1 base, and 11 bases lay in between. For the CDR3, the DNA is TGCGCCAGCAGCTTGTTCCCGGGTGTCCAAGAGACCCAGTACTTC. Translated: CASSLFPGVQETQYF.

V is TRBV9 and J is TRBJ2-1; 8 bases are a match to TRBD2. This CDR3 is built from 15 residues. J gave up 5 bases and V 0 bases, and 4 bases lay outside the gene matches. The germline gives CDR1 SGDLS, CDR2 YYNGEE. The CDR3 sequence: CASSVVAGSNNEQFF. The CDR3 DNA reads TGTGCCAGCAGCGTAGTAGCGGGGTCCAACAATGAGCAGTTCTTC.

The chain combines TRBV3-1 (or the pseudogene TRBV3-2) with TRBJ2-7, with no clear D. CDR3 length equals 14 residues. Germline-derived CDR1 and CDR2 are LGHDT and YNNKEL (reference sequence). Trimming took 3 bases from V and 3 from J, leaving 12 bases between them. CDR3 sequence (DNA): TGTGCCAGCAGCCAGAGTGGGCCCAACTACGAGCAGTACTTC. It encodes CASSQSGPNYEQYF.

V is TRBV6-6 and J is TRBJ1-1, with unresolved D. The CDR3 loop spans 12 amino acids. Germline CDR1 is MNHNY and CDR2 is SVGAGI (reference sequence). V was trimmed by 10 bases and J by 1 base, leaving 10 bases between them. The CDR3 nucleotides read TGTGCCACCACCACGGGGAACACTGAAGCTTTCTTT. Protein product: CATTTGNTEAFF.

V is TRBV5-4 and J is TRBJ2-6; D possibly corresponds to TRBD2 (7 bases). Trimming took off 6 bases at V and 3 bases at J, with 16 bases between the two ends. CDR3 length equals 16 residues. CDR1 and CDR2 (germline): SGHNT, YYREEE (reference sequence). The CDR3 region is CASTTGGLVGANVLTF. The CDR3 bases are TGTGCCAGCACTACCGGGGGGCTAGTTGGGGCCAACGTCCTGACTTTC.

The chain is built from TRBV11-3 and TRBJ1-1; tentative D call: TRBD1 (5 bases). The germline CDR1 and CDR2 sequences are SGHNT and YENEEA. The CDR3 runs to 14 residues. Trimming took 5 bases from V and 7 from J, leaving 17 bases between them. The CDR3 bases are TGTGCCAGCAGCCTCCATGGGGGGGTGAGTGAAGCTTTCTTT. The encoded protein is CASSLHGGVSEAFF.

The chain has TRBV18 and TRBJ1-5; TRBD1 is a possible D gene (6 bases). Germline V gene lookup returns CDR1 KGHSH and CDR2 LQKENI. This CDR3 has 16 amino acids. The V end was cut by 4 bases, the J end by 5 bases, with 18 bases between. Here the CDR3 reads CASSLKKPAGDQPQHF. The CDR3 DNA is TGTGCCAGCTCACTAAAAAAACCTGCAGGGGATCAGCCCCAGCATTTT.

The gene calls are TRBV7-8 and TRBJ2-1, with D maybe TRBD1 (6 bases). The CDR3 consists of 15 residues. Deletions cut 5 bases from V and 0 bases from J, with 11 bases between. Germline CDR1 SGHVS, CDR2 FQNEAQ. The CDR3 loop is CASSEQDSSYNEQFF. As DNA, the CDR3 is TGTGCCAGCAGCGAGCAGGACAGCTCCTACAATGAGCAGTTCTTC.

The CDR3 region is CASSGQGAANEKLFF. The DNA for the CDR3 is TGTGCCAGCAGCGGCCAGGGGGCGGCTAATGAAAAACTGTTTTTT. V usage is TRBV9 and J usage is TRBJ1-4, with 8 bases lining up with TRBD1. This CDR3 spans 15 amino acids. Germline assignment: CDR1 SGDLS and CDR2 YYNGEE. The trim removed 3 bases at V and 3 bases at J, leaving 4 bases unmatched. Complete variable domain (other parts from reference TRBV9 and TRBJ1-4): DSGVTQTPKHLITATGQRVTLRCSPRSGDLSVYWYQQSLDQGLQFLIQYYNGEERAKGNILERFSAQQFPDLHSELNLSSLELGDSALYFCASSGQGAANEKLFFGSGTQLSVL.

This sequence joins TRBV20-1 and TRBJ2-5; D is unresolved. From germline, CDR1 is DFQATT and CDR2 SNEGSKA (reference sequence). The CDR3 covers 11 residues. Trimming took 4 bases from V and 1 from J, leaving 4 bases between them. CDR3 DNA: TGCAGTGCTACCCGCCAAGAGACCCAGTACTTC. Translating it yields CSATRQETQYF.

This chain joins TRBV19 and TRBJ1-1; 8 bases line up with TRBD1. J lost 7 bases, V lost 8 bases, and 9 bases had no gene match. This CDR3 contains 13 residues. Germline V gene lookup returns CDR1 LNHDA and CDR2 SQIVND (reference sequence). Written as DNA, the CDR3 is TGTGCCAGTCTGGACAGGGCCCCCGGTGAAGCTTTCTTT. Amino acids: CASLDRAPGEAFF.

This clone has a single count. The rearrangement uses TRBV19 and TRBJ2-7; tentative D call: TRBD1 (6 bases). Germline V lookup: CDR1 LNHDA, CDR2 SQIVND (reference sequence). This CDR3 has 14 residues. The V and J ends lost 1 base and 1 base respectively, with 8 bases between them. The CDR3 nucleotides read TGTGCCAGTAGTATAGCCAGGGGATCCTACGAGCAGTACTTC. Amino acids: CASSIARGSYEQYF.

V gene TRBV7-2 combines with J gene TRBJ2-2; 11 bases align to TRBD1. V lost 10 bases to trimming and J lost 9 bases; unmatched junction nucleotides: 22. Germline V gives CDR1 SGHTA, CDR2 FQGNSA. This CDR3 has 18 amino acids. The chain's CDR3 is CANRLTGLGQGEFRELFF. In nucleotides, the CDR3 is TGTGCCAACAGGCTAACCGGCTTGGGACAGGGGGAATTCAGGGAGCTGTTTTTT.

The CDR3 region is CASSSGATGTDTQYF. The CDR3 DNA sequence: TGTGCCAGCAGCTCAGGGGCTACTGGCACAGATACGCAGTATTTT. The V call is TRBV7-7, the J call TRBJ2-3; D is possibly TRBD1 (6 bases). CDR3 length equals 15 residues. The germline V gene has CDR1 SSHAT and CDR2 FNYEAQ (reference sequence). V was cut by 4 bases and J by 1 base, with 12 bases left in between.

In DNA, the CDR3 is TGTGCCACCAGCAGAGATATCAGCGGGGGGGCGAGCACAGATACGCAGTATTTT. Its translation is CATSRDISGGASTDTQYF. The rearrangement joins TRBV15 to TRBJ2-3, with 10 bases identical to TRBD2. CDR1 is LNHNV, CDR2 YYDKDF, per germline (reference sequence). V shed 0 bases and J 0 bases; nucleotides not matched to a gene: 6. The CDR3 sequence is 18 residues long.

This chain connects TRBV7-9 to TRBJ1-4; 9 bases align to TRBD1. This CDR3 comprises 14 residues. In germline, CDR1 is SEHNR, CDR2 FQNEAQ (reference sequence). Losses at the gene ends were 2 bases for V and 5 bases for J; bases not matched to a gene: 0. The CDR3 protein is CASSLTGGNEKLFF. The CDR3 nucleotides read TGTGCCAGCAGCTTAACAGGGGGCAATGAAAAACTGTTTTTT. Looking up the rest from reference TRBV7-9 and TRBJ1-4 gives the full variable domain: DTGVSQNPRHKITKRGQNVTFRCDPISEHNRLYWYRQTLGQGPEFLTYFQNEAQLEKSRLLSDRFSAERPKGSFSTLEIQRTEQGDSAMYLCASSLTGGNEKLFFGSGTQLSVL.

The rearrangement joins TRBV15 to TRBJ2-5, with 7 bases fitting TRBD2. This CDR3 spans 15 amino acids. In germline, CDR1 is LNHNV, CDR2 YYDKDF (reference sequence). V dropped 4 bases and J dropped 6; count of bases not matched to a gene: 11. The CDR3 region has the DNA TGTGCCACCAGCACCCCCGGGCGGGGGTTGAAGACCCAGTACTTC. Protein: CATSTPGRGLKTQYF.

The rearrangement uses TRBV29-1 and TRBJ1-1; TRBD1 agrees at 8 bases. With V trimmed by 7 bases and J by 1 base, 8 bases remained unmatched. CDR1 is SQVTM, CDR2 ANQGSEA, per germline. The CDR3 is made up of 14 amino acids. In DNA, the CDR3 is TGCAGCGCAGTGACAGGGGTTAAGAACACTGAAGCTTTCTTT. Translation gives CSAVTGVKNTEAFF.

The genes are TRBV10-2 and TRBJ1-4, with 8 bases matching TRBD1. The CDR3 has 15 residues. CDR1 is WSHSY and CDR2 is SAAADI in the germline V gene. The V gene end was trimmed by 6 bases and the J gene end by 0 bases; junction bases not matched to a gene: 3. The CDR3 spells CASRETGATNEKLFF. As DNA, the CDR3 is TGCGCCAGCAGAGAGACAGGGGCAACTAATGAAAAACTGTTTTTT.

The gene calls are TRBV10-3 and TRBJ2-5, with 7 nucleotides matching TRBD1. The germline CDR1 and CDR2 sequences are ENHRY and SYGVKD. V trimming: 10 bases; J trimming: 0 bases; junction bases outside the gene matches: 5. The CDR3 covers 13 residues. CDR3 nucleotides: TGTGCCACCGCCGGGACAGACCAAGAGACCCAGTACTTC. This translates into CATAGTDQETQYF.

The gene calls are TRBV7-9 and TRBJ2-3; D ambiguous. The germline CDR1 and CDR2 sequences are SEHNR and FQNEAQ (reference sequence). The CDR3 totals 15 residues. V lost 6 bases, J lost 0 bases, and 13 bases lay in between. CDR3: CASRPLPSSTDTQYF. The CDR3, as DNA: TGTGCCAGCAGGCCCCTACCTTCTAGCACAGATACGCAGTATTTT. Variable domain in full (rest from reference TRBV7-9 and TRBJ2-3): DTGVSQNPRHKITKRGQNVTFRCDPISEHNRLYWYRQTLGQGPEFLTYFQNEAQLEKSRLLSDRFSAERPKGSFSTLEIQRTEQGDSAMYLCASRPLPSSTDTQYFGPGTRLTVL.

The chain employs TRBV2 and TRBJ2-5, with TRBD2 identical over 8 bases. The V segment lost 5 bases and the J segment 4 bases; nucleotides outside the gene matches: 3. The CDR3 sequence is 13 residues long. CDR1 and CDR2 from the germline V gene are SNHLY and FYNNEI. The CDR3 sequence: CASSRGGTETQYF. In DNA, the CDR3 is TGTGCCAGCAGTCGGGGGGGGACAGAGACCCAGTACTTC.

The rearrangement links TRBV4-1 to TRBJ2-1; TRBD2 matches 9 bases. This CDR3 contains 16 residues. Unmatched junction bases numbered 2, after V lost 0 bases and J lost 2 bases. CDR1 MGHRA and CDR2 YSYEKL come from the germline V gene. As DNA, the CDR3 is TGCGCCAGCAGCCAAGATATAGCGGGGGCCTACAATGAGCAGTTCTTC. It translates to CASSQDIAGAYNEQFF.

The chain uses TRBV7-9 and TRBJ1-2; TRBD1 matches 9 bases. This CDR3 spans 14 amino acids. Germline values: CDR1 SEHNR, CDR2 FQNEAQ (reference sequence). Trimming took 3 bases from V and 8 from J; bases not matched to a gene: 7. In DNA, the CDR3 is TGTGCCAGCAGCTTGGGACAGGGTGCGATCGGCTACACCTTC. This translates into CASSLGQGAIGYTF.

The chain recombines TRBV2 with TRBJ1-1, with TRBD1 matching 7 bases. CDR1 and CDR2 from the germline V gene are SNHLY and FYNNEI. The CDR3 length is 14 residues. J lost 4 bases, V lost 8 bases, and 10 bases had no gene match. CDR3 sequence (DNA): TGTGCCAGCCACCGACAGGGCCGAGTCACTGAAGCTTTCTTT. This gives the protein CASHRQGRVTEAFF.

The chain employs TRBV2 and TRBJ2-7; weak D call: TRBD1 (6 bases). V lost 7 bases and J 3 bases, leaving 10 bases between the germline ends. This CDR3 comprises 12 residues. Germline lookup yields CDR1 SNHLY and CDR2 FYNNEI. For the CDR3, the DNA is TGTGCCAGCAAGGCAGGGGACTACGAGCAGTACTTC. It encodes CASKAGDYEQYF.